This note documents a single T cell receptor beta chain sequence. Its antigen is currently not known. No base quality values were provided; no much bigger clone lies one nucleotide off. The data are from a study of blood T cell repertoires in COVID-19 (dated by TCRdb to between 2020 and 2021). Turning to the overall study: Samples covering the acute and convalescent phases of COVID-19 were provided by collaborators in the United States, Italy and Spain. Nearly every sample came with metadata listing a de-identified subject ID, COVID-19 status, age in years and sex. Samples were obtained from the ongoing ImmuneRACE study (first 160 participants) and from 1,200 or so subjects provided by 6 global collaborators. Where available, HLA class I and class II types were obtained from metadata supplied by the sample provider rather than from assay-based typing. Subjects who had been exposed to COVID-19, were actively infected with it, or had recovered from it provided the deeply sampled blood TCRbeta repertoires that made up the dataset. The repertoires were released in a freely available public database intended as a resource for research on the immune response to SARS-CoV-2. The material from the prospective study consisted of cDNA or gDNA derived from T cells, B-cell-depleted T cells, or PBMCs. What the authors observed across the whole study: The amount of clinical and demographic metadata varied by source and participant and was provided uncurated.

TCRbeta CDR3 regions were amplified from genomic DNA using the immunoSEQ Assay, a bias-controlled multiplex PCR. For the original study's pipeline: The number of nucleated cells in each sample was estimated from the amplification of reference gene primers within the assay. Sequence reads were collapsed and filtered to measure the absolute abundance of every unique TCRbeta CDR3 rearrangement. For each sample, productive Simpson clonality was calculated as the square root of Simpson's diversity index over productive rearrangements. The immuneACCESS repertoire file appears here via TCRdb, limited to in-frame rearrangements. These files lack a portion of the clones; in checked studies, under half of the deficit traces to unresolved V genes, and the cause of the others is not known. V, J and clone size are taken as reported in that table, and D and trimming were inferred from the DNA itself. Counted in this sample were 98,000 or so clones; about two thirds of them appeared once. The ten biggest clones cover around 1.9% of the sample.

The collaborating institutions used their own protocols to collect whole blood in K2EDTA tubes. Collaborator samples were shipped for TCRbeta analysis as frozen whole blood, isolated PBMCs, or DNA extracted from either sample type. The germline ends are 18 bases apart after V is trimmed by 4 bases and J by 8 bases. The CDR1 and CDR2 encoded by the germline V gene are MGHRA and YSYEKL. The CDR3, from cysteine to phenylalanine, totals 15 residues. Only the CDR3 part of the read is kept: 45 bases, read in frame from the first base. Sequenced sample: peripheral blood. Recombination connected TRBV4-1 to TRBJ2-1; 6 matching bases give a weak D call of TRBD2. The clonotype comes from a woman aged 40 to 50 with acute or convalescent COVID-19. The CDR3 in this case is CASSPRHPGVDEQFF. DNA sequence: TGCGCCAGCAGCCCCCGCCATCCGGGGGTCGATGAGCAGTTCTTC.